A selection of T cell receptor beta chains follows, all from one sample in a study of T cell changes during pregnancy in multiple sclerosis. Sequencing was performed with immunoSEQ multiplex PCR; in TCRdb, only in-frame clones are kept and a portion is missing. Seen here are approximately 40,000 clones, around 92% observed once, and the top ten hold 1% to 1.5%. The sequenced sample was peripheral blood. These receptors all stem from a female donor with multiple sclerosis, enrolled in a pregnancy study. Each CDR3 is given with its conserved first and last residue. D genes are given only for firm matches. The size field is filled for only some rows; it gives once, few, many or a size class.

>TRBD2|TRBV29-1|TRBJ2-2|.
CSAETSGRDKTNTGELFF
TGCAGCGCCGAGACTAGCGGGAGGGACAAAACGAACACCGGGGAGCTGTTTTTT
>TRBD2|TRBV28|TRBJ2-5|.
CASSPGLAGVETQYF
TGTGCCAGCTCACCGGGGCTAGCGGGAGTAGAGACCCAGTACTTC
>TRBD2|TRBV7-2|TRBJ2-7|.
CASSLEIGLAGVKQYF
TGTGCCAGCAGCTTAGAAATTGGCCTAGCGGGAGTAAAGCAGTACTTC
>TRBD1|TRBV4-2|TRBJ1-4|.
CASSQEERQGVLGLFF
TGTGCCAGCAGCCAAGAAGAGCGACAGGGGGTTCTGGGACTGTTTTTT
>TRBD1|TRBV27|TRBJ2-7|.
CASSLTGGKDEQYF
TGTGCCAGCAGTTTGACAGGGGGCAAAGACGAGCAGTACTTC
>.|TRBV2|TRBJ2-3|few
CASSGASDTQYF
TGTGCCAGCAGTGGCGCTTCAGATACGCAGTATTTT
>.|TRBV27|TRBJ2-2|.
CASSFDFRNTGELFF
TGTGCCAGCAGTTTCGATTTCCGAAACACCGGGGAGCTGTTTTTT
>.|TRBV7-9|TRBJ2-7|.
CASIGRTSNRGEQYF
TGTGCCAGCATAGGCCGGACCAGTAACCGGGGCGAGCAGTACTTC
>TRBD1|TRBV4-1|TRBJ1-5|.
CASSQETGQNQPQHF
TGCGCCAGCAGCCAAGAGACGGGACAGAATCAGCCCCAGCATTTT
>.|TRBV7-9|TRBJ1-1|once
CASSFIFGHRNTEAFF
TGTGCCAGCAGCTTCATTTTTGGACACCGGAACACTGAAGCTTTCTTT
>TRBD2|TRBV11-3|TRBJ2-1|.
CASSPPGGPIFAYNEQFF
TGTGCCAGCAGCCCCCCGGGAGGGCCAATTTTCGCCTACAATGAGCAGTTCTTC
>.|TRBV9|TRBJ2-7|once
CASSVGVLSYEQYF
TGTGCCAGCAGCGTAGGGGTCCTCTCCTACGAGCAGTACTTC
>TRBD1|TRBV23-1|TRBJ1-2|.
CASSQSGQGDGYTF
TGCGCCAGCAGTCAATCGGGGCAGGGGGATGGCTACACCTTC
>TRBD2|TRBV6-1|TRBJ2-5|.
CASSDVAGAAIRYQETQYF
TGTGCCAGCAGTGACGTAGCGGGAGCTGCTATTCGGTACCAAGAGACCCAGTACTTC
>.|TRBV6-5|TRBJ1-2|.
CASSYHGRGYGYTF
TGTGCCAGCAGTTACCATGGACGCGGATATGGCTACACCTTC
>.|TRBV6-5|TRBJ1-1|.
CASKRPGTNTEAFF
TGTGCCAGCAAACGTCCGGGGACGAACACTGAAGCTTTCTTT
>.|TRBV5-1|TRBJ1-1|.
CASSPQGSNTEAFF
TGCGCCAGCAGCCCACAGGGCTCGAACACTGAAGCTTTCTTT
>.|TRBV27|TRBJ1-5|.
CASTLTGDSNQPQHF
TGTGCCAGCACACTGACAGGCGATAGCAATCAGCCCCAGCATTTT
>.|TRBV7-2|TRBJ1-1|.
CASSLGTAMNTEAFF
TGTGCCAGCAGCTTAGGGACAGCCATGAACACTGAAGCTTTCTTT
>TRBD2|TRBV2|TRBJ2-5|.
CASSKTSVGETQYF
TGTGCCAGCAGTAAAACTAGCGTCGGAGAGACCCAGTACTTC
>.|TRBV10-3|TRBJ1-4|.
CAISERGENEKLFF
TGTGCCATCAGTGAGCGGGGGGAGAATGAAAAACTGTTTTTT
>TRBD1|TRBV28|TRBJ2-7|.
CASSLWKPQGAVPLYEQYF
TGTGCCAGCAGTTTATGGAAGCCTCAGGGGGCGGTTCCCCTATACGAGCAGTACTTC
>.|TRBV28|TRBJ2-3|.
CASSRLDLTDTQYF
TGTGCCAGCAGTCGCCTCGATCTCACAGATACGCAGTATTTT
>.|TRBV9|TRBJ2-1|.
CASSVESEQFF
TGTGCCAGCAGCGTAGAATCTGAGCAGTTCTTC
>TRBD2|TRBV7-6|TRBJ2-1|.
CASSLEGTSGRGEQFF
TGTGCCAGCAGCTTAGAGGGGACTAGCGGGAGAGGTGAGCAGTTCTTC
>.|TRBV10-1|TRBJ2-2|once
CASRDRTNTGELFF
TGCGCCAGCAGGGACCGAACGAACACCGGGGAGCTGTTTTTT
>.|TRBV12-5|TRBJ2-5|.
CASGFLDSEETQYF
TGTGCTAGTGGTTTCTTGGACAGCGAAGAGACCCAGTACTTC
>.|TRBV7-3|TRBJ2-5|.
CASSSQGQETQYF
TGTGCCAGCAGCTCACAGGGCCAAGAGACCCAGTACTTC
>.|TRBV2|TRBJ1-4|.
CASSSGQGPREKLFF
TGTGCCAGCAGTAGTGGGCAGGGCCCGAGGGAAAAACTGTTTTTT
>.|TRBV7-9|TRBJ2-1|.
CASSLAGSYNNEQFF
TGTGCCAGCAGCTTAGCAGGCTCCTACAACAATGAGCAGTTCTTC
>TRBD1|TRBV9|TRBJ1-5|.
CASSADGTGKLANQPQHF
TGTGCCAGCAGCGCCGACGGGACAGGGAAGTTGGCCAATCAGCCCCAGCATTTT
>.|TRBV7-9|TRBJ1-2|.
CASSPPEWKGEGYTF
TGTGCCAGCAGTCCCCCTGAGTGGAAGGGAGAAGGCTACACCTTC
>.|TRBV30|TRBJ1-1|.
CAWRTRLGGTEAFF
TGTGCCTGGAGGACCCGATTGGGGGGCACTGAAGCTTTCTTT
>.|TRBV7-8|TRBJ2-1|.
CASSSTSYEQFF
TGTGCCAGCAGCTCGACTAGTTATGAGCAGTTCTTC
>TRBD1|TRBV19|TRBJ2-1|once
CASSMGQGVNDEQFF
TGTGCCAGTAGTATGGGACAGGGGGTGAACGATGAGCAGTTCTTC
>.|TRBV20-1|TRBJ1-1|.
CSAVEVEAFF
TGCAGTGCAGTTGAGGTTGAAGCTTTCTTT
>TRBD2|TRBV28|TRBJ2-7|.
CASSPGLAGVYEQYF
TGTGCCAGCAGCCCAGGACTAGCGGGAGTCTACGAGCAGTACTTC
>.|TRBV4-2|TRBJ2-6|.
CASSQEQGSGANVLTF
TGTGCCAGCAGCCAAGAACAGGGCTCTGGGGCCAACGTCCTGACTTTC
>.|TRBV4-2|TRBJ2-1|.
CASSPAIAVSSYNEQFF
TGTGCCAGCAGCCCAGCGATAGCGGTGAGCTCCTACAATGAGCAGTTCTTC
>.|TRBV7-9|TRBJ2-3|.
CASSQQPRISTDTQYF
TGTGCCAGCAGCCAACAACCTCGGATCAGCACAGATACGCAGTATTTT
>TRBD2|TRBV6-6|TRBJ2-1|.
CASSYGGSRHNEQFF
TGTGCCAGCAGTTACGGCGGGAGTAGGCACAATGAGCAGTTCTTC
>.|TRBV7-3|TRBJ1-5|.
CASSFRASNQPQHF
TGTGCCAGCAGCTTCAGGGCTAGCAATCAGCCCCAGCATTTT
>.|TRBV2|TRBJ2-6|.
CASSGGAGANVLTF
TGTGCCAGCAGTGGTGGGGCCGGGGCCAACGTCCTGACTTTC
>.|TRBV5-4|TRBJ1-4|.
CASSPKDSEEKLFF
TGTGCCAGCAGCCCGAAGGACAGTGAGGAAAAACTGTTTTTT
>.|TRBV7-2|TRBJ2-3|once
CASRGQTTDTQYF
TGTGCCAGCAGGGGGCAGACCACAGATACGCAGTATTTT
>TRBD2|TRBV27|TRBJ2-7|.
CASSLGIGTSFHEQYF
TGTGCCAGCAGTTTGGGAATAGGGACTAGCTTCCACGAGCAGTACTTC
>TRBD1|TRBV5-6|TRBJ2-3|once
CASSFGQGADTQYF
TGTGCCAGCAGCTTTGGACAGGGGGCAGATACGCAGTATTTT
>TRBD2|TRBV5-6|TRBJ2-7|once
CASSPPGREGYEQYF
TGTGCCAGCAGTCCCCCGGGGCGGGAGGGTTACGAGCAGTACTTC
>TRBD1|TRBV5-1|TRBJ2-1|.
CASSSDGTGGTSRWFF
TGCGCCAGCAGCTCTGATGGGACAGGGGGGACCTCCCGGTGGTTCTTC
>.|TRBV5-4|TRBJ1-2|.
CASSLERGDGYTF
TGTGCCAGCAGCTTGGAGAGGGGCGATGGCTACACCTTC
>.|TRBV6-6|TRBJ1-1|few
CAAEEGDTEAFF
TGTGCCGCCGAGGAGGGGGACACTGAAGCTTTCTTT